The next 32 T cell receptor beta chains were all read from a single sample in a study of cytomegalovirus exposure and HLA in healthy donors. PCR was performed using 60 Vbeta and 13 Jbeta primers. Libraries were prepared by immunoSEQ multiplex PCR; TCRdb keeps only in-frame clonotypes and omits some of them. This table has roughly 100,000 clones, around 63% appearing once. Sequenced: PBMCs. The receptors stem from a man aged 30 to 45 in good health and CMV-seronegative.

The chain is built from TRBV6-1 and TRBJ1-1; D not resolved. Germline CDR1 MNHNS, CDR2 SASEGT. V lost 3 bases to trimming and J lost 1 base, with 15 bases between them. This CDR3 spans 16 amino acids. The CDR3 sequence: CASSESPEISNTEAFF. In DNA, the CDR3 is TGTGCCAGCAGTGAGTCTCCGGAGATCTCGAACACTGAAGCTTTCTTT.

The CDR3 is CASSREGGAGVETQYF. The CDR3 coding sequence is TGTGCCAGCAGTAGAGAAGGGGGCGCGGGTGTAGAGACCCAGTACTTC. This sequence joins TRBV28 and TRBJ2-5, with 7 positions matching TRBD1. Germline lookup yields CDR1 MDHEN and CDR2 SYDVKM. CDR3 length equals 16 residues. With V trimmed by 5 bases and J by 4 bases, 13 bases remained unmatched.

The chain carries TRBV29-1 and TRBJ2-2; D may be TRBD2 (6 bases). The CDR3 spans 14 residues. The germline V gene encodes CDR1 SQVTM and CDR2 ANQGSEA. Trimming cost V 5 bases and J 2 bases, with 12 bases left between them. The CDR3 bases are TGCAGCGTTACCCGACTAGTTAACACCGGGGAGCTGTTTTTT. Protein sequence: CSVTRLVNTGELFF.

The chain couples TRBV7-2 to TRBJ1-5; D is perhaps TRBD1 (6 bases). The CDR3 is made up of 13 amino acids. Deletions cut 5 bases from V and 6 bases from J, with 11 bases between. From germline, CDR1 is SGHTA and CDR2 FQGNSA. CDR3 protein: CASSRQESQPQHF. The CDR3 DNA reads TGTGCCAGCAGCCGACAGGAGAGTCAGCCCCAGCATTTT.

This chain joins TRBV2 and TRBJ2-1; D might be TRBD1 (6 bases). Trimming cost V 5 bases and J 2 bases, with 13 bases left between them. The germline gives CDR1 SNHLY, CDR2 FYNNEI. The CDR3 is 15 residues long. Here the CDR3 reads CASSNTGSPYNEQFF. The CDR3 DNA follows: TGTGCCAGCAGTAATACAGGGTCCCCCTACAATGAGCAGTTCTTC.

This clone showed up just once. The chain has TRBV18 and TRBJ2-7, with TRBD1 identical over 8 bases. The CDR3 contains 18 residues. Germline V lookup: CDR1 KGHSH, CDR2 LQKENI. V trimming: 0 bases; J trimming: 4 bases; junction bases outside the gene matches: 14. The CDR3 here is CASSPPSTPRTGKYEQYF. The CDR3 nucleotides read TGTGCCAGCTCACCACCGTCGACCCCCCGGACAGGGAAGTACGAGCAGTACTTC.

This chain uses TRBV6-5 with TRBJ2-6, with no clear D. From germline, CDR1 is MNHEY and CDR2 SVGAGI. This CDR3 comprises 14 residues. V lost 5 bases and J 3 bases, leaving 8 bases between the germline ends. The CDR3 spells CASSLSRGANVLTF. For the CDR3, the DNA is TGTGCCAGCAGTCTGTCTCGTGGGGCCAACGTCCTGACTTTC.

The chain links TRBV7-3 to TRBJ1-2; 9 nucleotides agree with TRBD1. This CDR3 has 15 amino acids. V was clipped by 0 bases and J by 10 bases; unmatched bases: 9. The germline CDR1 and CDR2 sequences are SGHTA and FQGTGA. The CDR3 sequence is CASSLTGTGSEVYTF. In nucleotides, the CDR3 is TGTGCCAGCAGCTTAACCGGGACAGGGAGTGAGGTCTACACCTTC. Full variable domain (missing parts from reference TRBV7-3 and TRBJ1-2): GAGVSQTPSNKVTEKGKYVELRCDPISGHTALYWYRQSLGQGPEFLIYFQGTGAADDSGLPNDRFFAVRPEGSVSTLKIQRTERGDSAVYLCASSLTGTGSEVYTFGSGTRLTVV.

CDR3 nucleotides: TGTGCCAGTAGGCGTGACAGGGATGGGGAGCTGTTTTTT. It yields the protein CASRRDRDGELFF. V gene TRBV19 combines with J gene TRBJ2-2, with 7 positions matching TRBD1. V was pared by 6 bases and J by 8 bases, with 6 bases of the junction left unmatched. CDR1 LNHDA and CDR2 SQIVND come from the germline V gene (reference sequence). The CDR3 consists of 13 residues.

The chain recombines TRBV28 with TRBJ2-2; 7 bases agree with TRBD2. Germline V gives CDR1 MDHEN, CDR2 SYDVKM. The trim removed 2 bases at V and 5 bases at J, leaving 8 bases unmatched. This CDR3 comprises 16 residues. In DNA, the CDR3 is TGTGCCAGCAGTTTAATCCGCGGGAGCTCAACCGGGGAGCTGTTTTTT. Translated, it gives CASSLIRGSSTGELFF.

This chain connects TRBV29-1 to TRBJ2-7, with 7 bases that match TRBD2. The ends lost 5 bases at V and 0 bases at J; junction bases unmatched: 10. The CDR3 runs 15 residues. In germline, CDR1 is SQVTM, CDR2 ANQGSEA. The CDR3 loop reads CSVLSTAGFSYEQYF. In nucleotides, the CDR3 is TGCAGCGTTCTGTCGACAGCGGGGTTCTCCTACGAGCAGTACTTC.

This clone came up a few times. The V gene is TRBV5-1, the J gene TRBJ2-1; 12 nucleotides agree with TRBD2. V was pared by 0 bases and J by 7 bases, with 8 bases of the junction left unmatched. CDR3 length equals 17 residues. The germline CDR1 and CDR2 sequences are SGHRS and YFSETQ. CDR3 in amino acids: CASSLGVGLAGSNEQFF. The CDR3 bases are TGCGCCAGCAGCTTGGGGGTAGGACTAGCGGGAAGTAATGAGCAGTTCTTC.

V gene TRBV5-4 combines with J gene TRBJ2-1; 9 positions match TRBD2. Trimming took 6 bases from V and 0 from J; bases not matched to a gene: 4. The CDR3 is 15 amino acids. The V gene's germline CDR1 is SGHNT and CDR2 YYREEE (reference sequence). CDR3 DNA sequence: TGTGCCAGCACCAAGACTAGCGGCTCCTACAATGAGCAGTTCTTC. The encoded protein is CASTKTSGSYNEQFF.

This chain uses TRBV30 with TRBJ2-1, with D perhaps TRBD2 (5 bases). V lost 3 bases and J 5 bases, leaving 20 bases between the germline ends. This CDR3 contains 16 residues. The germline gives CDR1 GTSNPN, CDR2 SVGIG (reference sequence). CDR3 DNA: TGTGCCTGGAGAAAGGGTCCGGGGAGAGGAAACAATGAGCAGTTCTTC. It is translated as CAWRKGPGRGNNEQFF.

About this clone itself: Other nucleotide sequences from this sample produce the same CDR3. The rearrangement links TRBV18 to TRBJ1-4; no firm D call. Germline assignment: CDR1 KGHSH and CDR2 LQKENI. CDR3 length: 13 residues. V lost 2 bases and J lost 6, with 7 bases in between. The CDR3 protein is CASSPGTDEKLFF. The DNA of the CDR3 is TGTGCCAGCTCACCAGGCACAGATGAAAAACTGTTTTTT. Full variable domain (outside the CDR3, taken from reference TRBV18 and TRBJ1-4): NAGVMQNPRHLVRRRGQEARLRCSPMKGHSHVYWYRQLPEEGLKFMVYLQKENIIDESGMPKERFSAEFPKEGPSILRIQQVVRGDSAAYFCASSPGTDEKLFFGSGTQLSVL.

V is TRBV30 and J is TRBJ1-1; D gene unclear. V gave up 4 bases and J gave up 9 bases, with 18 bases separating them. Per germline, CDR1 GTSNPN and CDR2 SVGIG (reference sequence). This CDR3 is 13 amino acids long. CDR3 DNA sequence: TGTGCCTGGATAGTGACTGCTGGGTCCCAAGCTTTCTTT. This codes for CAWIVTAGSQAFF.

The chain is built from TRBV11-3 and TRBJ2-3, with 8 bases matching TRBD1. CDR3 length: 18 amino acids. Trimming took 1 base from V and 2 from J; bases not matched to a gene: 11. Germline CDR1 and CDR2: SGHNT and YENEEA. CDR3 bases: TGTGCCAGCAGCTTAGGGGCCGCCGGGACAGGCCACACAGATACGCAGTATTTT. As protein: CASSLGAAGTGHTDTQYF.

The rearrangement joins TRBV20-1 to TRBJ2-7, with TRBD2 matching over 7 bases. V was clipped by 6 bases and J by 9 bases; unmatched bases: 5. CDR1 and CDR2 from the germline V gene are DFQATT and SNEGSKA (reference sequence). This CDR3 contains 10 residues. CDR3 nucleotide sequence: TGCAGTGCGGAGCGGGAAGTGCAGTACTTC. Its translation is CSAEREVQYF.

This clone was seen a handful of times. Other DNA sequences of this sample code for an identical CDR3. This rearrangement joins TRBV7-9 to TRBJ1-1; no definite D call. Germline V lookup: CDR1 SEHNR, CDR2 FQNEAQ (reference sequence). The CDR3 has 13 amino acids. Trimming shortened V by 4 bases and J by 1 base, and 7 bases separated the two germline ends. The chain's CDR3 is CASSSGQNTEAFF. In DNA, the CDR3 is TGTGCCAGCAGCTCTGGCCAGAACACTGAAGCTTTCTTT.

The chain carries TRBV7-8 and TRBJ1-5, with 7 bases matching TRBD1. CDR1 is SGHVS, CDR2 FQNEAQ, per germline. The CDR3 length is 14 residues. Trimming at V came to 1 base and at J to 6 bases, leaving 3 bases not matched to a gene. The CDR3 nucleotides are TGTGCCAGCAGCTTAGAGTCAGGGGGTCAGCCCCAGCATTTT. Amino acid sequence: CASSLESGGQPQHF.

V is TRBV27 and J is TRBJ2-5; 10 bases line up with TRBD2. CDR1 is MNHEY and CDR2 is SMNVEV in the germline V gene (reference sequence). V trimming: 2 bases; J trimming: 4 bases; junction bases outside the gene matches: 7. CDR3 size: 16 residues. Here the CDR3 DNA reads TGTGCCAGCAGTTTAGGGTCTAGCGGGAGTCGAGAGACCCAGTACTTC. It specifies CASSLGSSGSRETQYF.

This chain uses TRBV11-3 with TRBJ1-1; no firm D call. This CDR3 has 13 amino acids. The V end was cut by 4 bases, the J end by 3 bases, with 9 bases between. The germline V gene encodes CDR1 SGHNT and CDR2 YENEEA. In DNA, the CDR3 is TGTGCCAGCAGCTACGAGGGAGACACTGAAGCTTTCTTT. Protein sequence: CASSYEGDTEAFF. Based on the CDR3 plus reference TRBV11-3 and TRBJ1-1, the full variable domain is EAGVVQSPRYKIIEKKQPVAFWCNPISGHNTLYWYLQNLGQGPELLIRYENEEAVDDSQLPKDRFSAERLKGVDSTLKIQPAELGDSAVYLCASSYEGDTEAFFGQGTRLTVV.

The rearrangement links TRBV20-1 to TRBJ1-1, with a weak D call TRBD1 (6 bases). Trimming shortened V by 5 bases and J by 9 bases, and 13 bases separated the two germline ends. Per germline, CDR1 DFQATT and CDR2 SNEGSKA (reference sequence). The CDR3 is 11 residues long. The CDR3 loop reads CSAGLGTQAFF. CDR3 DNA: TGCAGTGCTGGTTTGGGGACACAAGCTTTCTTT.

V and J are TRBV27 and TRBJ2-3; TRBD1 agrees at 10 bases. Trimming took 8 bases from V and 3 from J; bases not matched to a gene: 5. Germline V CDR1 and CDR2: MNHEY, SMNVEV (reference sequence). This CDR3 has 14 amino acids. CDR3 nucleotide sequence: TGTGCCAGCCGGACAGGGGGAAAAACAGATACGCAGTATTTT. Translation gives CASRTGGKTDTQYF.

The CDR3 sequence: CASSRLRDRDYYGYTF. DNA of the CDR3: TGTGCCAGCTCACGGCTCCGGGACAGGGACTACTATGGCTACACCTTC. This rearrangement joins TRBV18 to TRBJ1-2; 9 nucleotides align to TRBD1. V shed 4 bases and J 3 bases; nucleotides not matched to a gene: 9. Looked up from germline, CDR1 is KGHSH and CDR2 is LQKENI. CDR3 length: 16 amino acids.

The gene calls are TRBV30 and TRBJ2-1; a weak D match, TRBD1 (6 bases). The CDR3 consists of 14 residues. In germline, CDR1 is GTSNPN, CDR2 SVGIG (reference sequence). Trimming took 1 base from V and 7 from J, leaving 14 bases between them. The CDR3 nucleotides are TGTGCCTGGAGTGGGGGGCTACTACAGAATGAGCAGTTCTTC. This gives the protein CAWSGGLLQNEQFF.

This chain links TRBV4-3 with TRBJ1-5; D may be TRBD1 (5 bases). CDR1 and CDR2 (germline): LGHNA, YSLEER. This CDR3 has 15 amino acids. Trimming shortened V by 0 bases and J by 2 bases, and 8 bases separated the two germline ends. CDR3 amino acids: CASSQDPGGNQPQHF. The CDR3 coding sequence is TGCGCCAGCAGCCAAGATCCGGGGGGCAATCAGCCCCAGCATTTT.

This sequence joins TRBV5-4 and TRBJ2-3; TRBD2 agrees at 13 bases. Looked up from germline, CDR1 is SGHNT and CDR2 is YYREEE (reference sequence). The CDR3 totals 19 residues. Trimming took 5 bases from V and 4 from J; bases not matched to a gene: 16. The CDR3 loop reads CASRIGLAGESYRADTQYF. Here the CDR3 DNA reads TGTGCCAGCAGGATCGGACTAGCGGGAGAGTCCTATCGGGCAGATACGCAGTATTTT.

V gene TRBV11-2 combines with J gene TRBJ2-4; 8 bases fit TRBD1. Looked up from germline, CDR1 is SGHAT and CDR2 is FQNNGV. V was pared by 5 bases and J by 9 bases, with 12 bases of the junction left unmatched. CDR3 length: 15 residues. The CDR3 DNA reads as TGTGCCAGCAGCCCCAGGGACAGGAGGAACCCCATTCAGTACTTC. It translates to CASSPRDRRNPIQYF.

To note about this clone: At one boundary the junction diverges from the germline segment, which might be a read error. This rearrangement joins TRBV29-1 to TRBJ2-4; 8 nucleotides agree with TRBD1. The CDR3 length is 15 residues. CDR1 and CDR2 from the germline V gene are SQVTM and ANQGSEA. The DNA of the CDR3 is TGCAGCGTTGTGAGGCAGGGGGCATCCAAAAACAGTCAGTACTTC. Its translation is CSVVRQGASKNSQYF.

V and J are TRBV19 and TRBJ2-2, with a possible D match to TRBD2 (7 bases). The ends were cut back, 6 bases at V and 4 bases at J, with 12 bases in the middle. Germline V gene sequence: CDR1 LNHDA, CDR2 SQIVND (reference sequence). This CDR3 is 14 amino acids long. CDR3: CASSGGTFTGELFF. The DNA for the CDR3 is TGTGCCAGTAGCGGGGGGACATTCACCGGGGAGCTGTTTTTT.

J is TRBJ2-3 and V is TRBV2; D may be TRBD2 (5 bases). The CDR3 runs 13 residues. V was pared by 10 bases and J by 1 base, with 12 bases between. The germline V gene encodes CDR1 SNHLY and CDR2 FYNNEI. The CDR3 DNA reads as TGTGCCACCACGTCAGCGGGCACAGATACGCAGTATTTT. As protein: CATTSAGTDTQYF.